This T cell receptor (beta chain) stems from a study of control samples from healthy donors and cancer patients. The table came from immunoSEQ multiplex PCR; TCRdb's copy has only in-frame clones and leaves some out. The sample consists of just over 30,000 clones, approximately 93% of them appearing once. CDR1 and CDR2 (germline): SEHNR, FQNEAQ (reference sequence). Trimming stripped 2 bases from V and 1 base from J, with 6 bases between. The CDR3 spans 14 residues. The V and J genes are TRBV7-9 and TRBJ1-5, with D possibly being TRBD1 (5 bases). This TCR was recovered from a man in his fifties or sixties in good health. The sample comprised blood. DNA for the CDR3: TGTGCCAGCAGCTTAAAGGGGAGCAATCAGCCCCAGCATTTT. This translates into CASSLKGSNQPQHF. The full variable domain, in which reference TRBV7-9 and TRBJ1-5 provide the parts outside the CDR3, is DTGVSQNPRHKITKRGQNVTFRCDPISEHNRLYWYRQTLGQGPEFLTYFQNEAQLEKSRLLSDRFSAERPKGSFSTLEIQRTEQGDSAMYLCASSLKGSNQPQHFGDGTRLSIL.